This section outlines one T cell receptor (beta chain) sequence together with its context. Its antigen is still unknown. These data originate in a study of T cell repertoires in cytomegalovirus infection. Study in general: Well-studied HLA-B-restricted epitopes and recently identified HLA-C-restricted epitopes of CMV were both used in the study. Overall study findings and caveats: Dominant in the ex vivo response were TCR beta clonotypes restricted by HLA-C and specific for CMV.

Each CDR3 protein is one row after TCRdb ran MiXCR on the reads. The sample contains hundreds of thousands of distinct CDR3 sequences, over 25% of which appear only once. Trimming cost V 3 bases and J 5 bases, with 10 bases left between them. The CDR3 consists of 13 residues. The V and J genes are TRBV12-3 or TRBV12-4 and TRBJ1-2; no firm D call. The TCR sequence derives from a human donor in good health (CMV status not recorded). Some clones in this sample may be carry-over from other donors' samples. The sample consisted of cultured CD8+ T cells from PBMCs, taken from culture after CMV antigen stimulation. The CDR3: CASSFTLSYGYTF. The CDR3 DNA reads TGTGCCAGCAGTTTCACTTTATCATATGGCTACACCTTC.